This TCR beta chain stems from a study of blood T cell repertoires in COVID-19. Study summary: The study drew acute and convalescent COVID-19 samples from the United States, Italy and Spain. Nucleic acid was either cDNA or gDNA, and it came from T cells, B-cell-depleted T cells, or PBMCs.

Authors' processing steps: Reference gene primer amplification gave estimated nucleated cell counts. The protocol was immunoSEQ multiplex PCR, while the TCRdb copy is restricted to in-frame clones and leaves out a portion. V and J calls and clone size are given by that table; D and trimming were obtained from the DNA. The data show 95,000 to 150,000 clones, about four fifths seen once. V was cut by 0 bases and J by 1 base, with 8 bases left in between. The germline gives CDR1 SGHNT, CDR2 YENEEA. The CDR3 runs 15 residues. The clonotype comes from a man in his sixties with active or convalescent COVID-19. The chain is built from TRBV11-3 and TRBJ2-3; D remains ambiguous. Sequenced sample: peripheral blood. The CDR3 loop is CASSLDGAGTDTQYF. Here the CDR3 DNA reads TGTGCCAGCAGCTTAGATGGAGCAGGCACAGATACGCAGTATTTT.